The 19 T cell receptor beta chains reported below all come from one sample, sequenced in a study of T cell responses to AZD1222 COVID-19 vaccine (dated by TCRdb to the early 2020s). The library was made by the immunoSEQ multiplex PCR assay. TCRdb re-hosts the immuneACCESS table, in-frame sequences only. Its copies lack some clones; in the studies checked, an unresolved V gene accounts for under half of them, and the cause for the rest is not known. In this sample the table shows some 86,000 clones, around 92% of which occur a single time. Of the sample, roughly 5.2% falls within the top ten clones. The intended sense of this specimen's time point label: baseline before first vaccination. The sample was peripheral blood, taken on day 0 of AZD1222 vaccination. The source of these receptors is an adult in good health.

The chain couples TRBV7-3 to TRBJ2-5; maybe TRBD1 (5 bases). The V gene lost 0 bases and the J gene lost 4 bases, with 15 bases spanning the gap. CDR1 is SGHTA and CDR2 is FQGTGA in the germline V gene. The CDR3 is 16 residues long. Here the CDR3 reads CASSLTSSQGTETQYF. The CDR3 nucleotides are TGTGCCAGCAGCTTAACGTCTAGTCAGGGAACAGAGACCCAGTACTTC.

This sequence joins TRBV10-3 and TRBJ2-1, with 13 bases identical to TRBD2. The CDR3 spans 16 residues. Trimming took 10 bases from V and 9 from J; bases not matched to a gene: 15. The V gene's germline CDR1 is ENHRY and CDR2 SYGVKD. The CDR3 loop reads CASGAAGLAGEGEQFF. The CDR3 DNA follows: TGTGCCAGCGGGGCGGCCGGACTAGCGGGAGAGGGTGAGCAGTTCTTC.

The chain couples TRBV6-6 to TRBJ1-1; TRBD1 agrees at 10 bases. The CDR3 runs to 16 residues. The V gene's germline CDR1 is MNHNY and CDR2 SVGAGI (reference sequence). With 4 bases clipped from V and 1 base from J, the junction kept 6 bases outside the gene matches. The DNA of the CDR3 is TGTGCCAGCAGTTCAAGACAGGGGGCGAAGAACACTGAAGCTTTCTTT. Translated, it gives CASSSRQGAKNTEAFF.

The chain links TRBV6-2 or TRBV6-3 to TRBJ1-1; 7 bases map to TRBD1. The germline V gene encodes CDR1 MNHEY and CDR2 SVGEGT. The junction had 2 bases not matched to a gene; V was cut back by 5 bases and J by 5 bases. The CDR3 extends over 12 amino acids. The CDR3 loop reads CASSIQGTEAFF. CDR3 in DNA: TGTGCCAGCAGTATACAGGGGACTGAAGCTTTCTTT.

The chain couples TRBV4-3 to TRBJ2-3, with TRBD2 as a possible D gene (6 bases). The V end lost 0 bases, the J end lost 8 bases, and 18 bases lay between the germline ends. Germline assignment: CDR1 LGHNA and CDR2 YSLEER. The length of the CDR3 is 16 residues. CDR3 sequence reads: CASSQERAGLGGTQYF. CDR3 bases: TGCGCCAGCAGCCAAGAAAGGGCGGGCTTGGGGGGTACGCAGTATTTT.

This chain uses TRBV27 with TRBJ1-1, with TRBD1 matching 8 bases. The germline CDR1 and CDR2 sequences are MNHEY and SMNVEV (reference sequence). Trimming took 4 bases from V and 2 from J; bases not matched to a gene: 12. This CDR3 is 17 amino acids long. The CDR3 region is CASSSKSQGAVNTEAFF. CDR3 nucleotides: TGTGCCAGCAGTTCTAAATCCCAGGGGGCAGTAAACACTGAAGCTTTCTTT.

The J gene is TRBJ2-7, the V gene TRBV27, with D perhaps assigned TRBD1 or TRBD2 (11 bases each). The V gene's germline CDR1 is MNHEY and CDR2 SMNVEV (reference sequence). The length of the CDR3 is 16 residues. The germline V and J ends were trimmed by 2 bases and 6 bases, with 20 bases remaining between them. The CDR3 DNA sequence: TGTGCCAGCAGTTTAGCGACTAGCGGGACAGGGGGCGAGCAGTACTTC. The encoded protein is CASSLATSGTGGEQYF.

J is TRBJ2-3 and V is TRBV2; TRBD2 matches at 12 bases. CDR3 length: 19 amino acids. V lost 8 bases, J lost 0 bases, and 15 bases stayed unmatched. The V gene's germline CDR1 is SNHLY and CDR2 FYNNEI. The CDR3: CASHYTSGRKRRSTDTQYF. The DNA for the CDR3 is TGTGCCAGCCATTATACTAGCGGGAGGAAAAGGCGAAGCACAGATACGCAGTATTTT.

V usage is TRBV7-2 and J usage is TRBJ1-5; D might be TRBD1 (6 bases). Germline lookup yields CDR1 SGHTA and CDR2 FQGNSA. This CDR3 region has 14 residues. V gave up 4 bases and J gave up 4 bases, with 11 bases separating them. CDR3 nucleotide sequence: TGTGCCAGCAGCTCAATAGGGGGGAATCAGCCCCAGCATTTT. Translation gives CASSSIGGNQPQHF.

This chain connects TRBV28 to TRBJ2-5; D could derive from TRBD1 or TRBD2 (5 bases each). The ends were cut back, 5 bases at V and 2 bases at J, with 18 bases in the middle. CDR1 is MDHEN, CDR2 SYDVKM, per germline. The CDR3 has 16 residues. CDR3 protein: CASSLGEGRPQETQYF. In DNA, the CDR3 is TGTGCCAGCAGTCTGGGAGAGGGACGGCCGCAAGAGACCCAGTACTTC.

V gene TRBV5-1 combines with J gene TRBJ2-7; 11 nucleotides line up with TRBD2. Germline CDR1 and CDR2: SGHRS and YFSETQ. After removal of 1 base from V and 3 bases from J, the junction contained 6 bases not matched to a gene. This CDR3 is built from 16 residues. Here the CDR3 reads CASSLLTSGSIYEQYF. CDR3 nucleotides: TGCGCCAGCAGCTTGTTAACTAGCGGGAGTATCTACGAGCAGTACTTC.

CDR3 DNA sequence: TGTGCCAGCAGCCAAGATCTCAGGGTCTTGAATGAGCAGTTCTTC. Its translation: CASSQDLRVLNEQFF. This rearrangement joins TRBV4-2 to TRBJ2-1; D possibly corresponds to TRBD1 (5 bases). This CDR3 spans 15 amino acids. Per the germline V gene, CDR1 is LGHNA and CDR2 is YNFKEQ. The V and J ends lost 0 bases and 7 bases respectively, with 13 bases between them.

The sample holds one count of this clone. V and J are TRBV6-6 and TRBJ1-6, with D uncertain. The CDR3 contains 13 residues. Trimming stripped 11 bases from V and 0 bases from J, with 8 bases between. The V gene's germline CDR1 is MNHNY and CDR2 SVGAGI (reference sequence). Here the CDR3 reads CAGRSSYNSPLHF. CDR3 in DNA: TGTGCCGGGAGGAGCTCCTATAATTCACCCCTCCACTTT.

V usage is TRBV5-1 and J usage is TRBJ1-3; the D gene is possibly TRBD1 (5 bases). The CDR3 spans 15 residues. V shed 4 bases and J shed 4 bases, with 15 bases lying between them. Germline CDR1 reads SGHRS; CDR2 reads YFSETQ. The chain's CDR3 is CASSEDGGSGNTIYF. CDR3 DNA: TGCGCCAGCAGCGAGGACGGGGGATCGGGAAACACCATATATTTT.

This sequence joins TRBV28 and TRBJ1-3; TRBD1 matches at 9 bases. CDR1 MDHEN and CDR2 SYDVKM come from the germline V gene. This CDR3 comprises 19 residues. Trimming removed 6 bases from V and 2 bases from J; junction bases left unmatched: 17. CDR3 DNA: TGTGCCAGCAGCACATCCGGGACAGGGCCTTTCGGACCTGGAAACACCATATATTTT. As protein: CASSTSGTGPFGPGNTIYF.

V and J are TRBV2 and TRBJ2-3; D may be TRBD1 or TRBD2 (7 bases each). The CDR3 loop spans 15 amino acids. Trimming removed 3 bases at V and 3 bases at J, with 13 bases between. The V gene's germline CDR1 is SNHLY and CDR2 FYNNEI. Here the CDR3 DNA reads TGTGCCAGCAGTGAGTGGGAGGGGGCGACAGATACGCAGTATTTT. It specifies CASSEWEGATDTQYF.

This sequence joins TRBV11-3 and TRBJ2-1; either TRBD1 or TRBD2 may supply D (5 bases each). Germline values: CDR1 SGHNT, CDR2 YENEEA. CDR3 length: 13 amino acids. Between the trimmed V and J ends, which lost 4 bases and 5 bases, there was a span of 9 bases. CDR3 bases: TGTGCCAGCAGCTCGGGACCTAACAATGAGCAGTTCTTC. Translated: CASSSGPNNEQFF.

This clone was seen only a few times. The rearrangement uses TRBV6-5 and TRBJ2-5, with 8 bases aligning to TRBD1. CDR1 and CDR2 (germline): MNHEY, SVGAGI. V lost 6 bases to trimming and J lost 5 bases; unmatched junction nucleotides: 11. The CDR3 contains 15 residues. The CDR3 nucleotides are TGTGCCAGCAGGGACAGGGAGGTGCTTTCTGAGACCCAGTACTTC. As protein: CASRDREVLSETQYF.

The CDR3 is CASSGTGYSSGNTIYF. The CDR3 DNA sequence: TGTGCCAGCAGCGGGACAGGGTATTCTTCTGGAAACACCATATATTTT. The genes are TRBV3-1 (or the pseudogene TRBV3-2) and TRBJ1-3; 9 bases align to TRBD1. The CDR3 has 16 amino acids. V lost 5 bases and J lost 1; bases outside the gene matches: 6. CDR1 LGHDT and CDR2 YNNKEL come from the germline V gene (reference sequence).